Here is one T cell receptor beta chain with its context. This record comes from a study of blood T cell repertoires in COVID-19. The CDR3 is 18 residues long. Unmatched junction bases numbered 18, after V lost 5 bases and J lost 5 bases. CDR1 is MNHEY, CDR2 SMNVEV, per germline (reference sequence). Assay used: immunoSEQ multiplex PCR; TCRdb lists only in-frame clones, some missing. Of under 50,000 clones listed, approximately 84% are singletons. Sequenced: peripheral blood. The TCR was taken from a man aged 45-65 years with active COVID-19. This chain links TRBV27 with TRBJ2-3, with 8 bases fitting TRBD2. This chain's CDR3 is CASSPMRGKRGREDTQYF. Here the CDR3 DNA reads TGTGCCAGCAGTCCCATGCGAGGGAAGCGGGGGCGGGAAGATACGCAGTATTTT.